This entry features one T cell receptor (beta chain) sequence. This sample was included in a study of long-term antiretroviral therapy in people with HIV. CDR1 is MNHEY and CDR2 is SMNVEV in the germline V gene (reference sequence). The CDR3 runs 17 residues. The V segment lost 4 bases and the J segment 4 bases; nucleotides outside the gene matches: 15. Sequencing relied on immunoSEQ assay v3.0, run at survey level. Using immunoSEQ multiplex PCR, the repertoire was profiled, and TCRdb retains in-frame clones only, with some absent. The data contain tens of thousands of clones, roughly 93% of them singletons.

The TCR originated in a woman aged 40 to 50 with HIV. The V call is TRBV27, the J call TRBJ1-1, with 7 bases identical to TRBD1. The sample in question was unsorted PBMCs, obtained 7.6 years after starting antiretroviral therapy. CDR3 bases: TGTGCCAGCAGTTCATCAGGGGGGAAACGTGTATTCACTGAAGCTTTCTTT. Translated, it gives CASSSSGGKRVFTEAFF.